A single sample gave rise to the 30 T cell receptor beta chains below, sequenced in a study of T cells after yellow fever vaccination. TCRdb redid the calling of the 5' RACE reads with MiXCR, one entry per CDR3 protein. The data show 450,000 to 650,000 distinct CDR3 sequences, roughly 22% seen once. The sequencing here drew on PBMCs, taken approximately 22 days after the first yellow fever vaccination. Receptors originate from a man between 18 and 35 years old who received the YFV17D yellow fever vaccine.

This clonotype showed up just a few times. This chain joins TRBV18 and TRBJ1-1; weak D call: TRBD1 (6 bases). Germline V gene sequence: CDR1 KGHSH, CDR2 LQKENI. Trimming removed 6 bases at V and 3 bases at J, with 14 bases between. The CDR3 extends over 14 amino acids. The CDR3 is CASSNTGLDTEAFF. The DNA of the CDR3 is TGTGCCAGCTCGAATACAGGGCTCGACACTGAAGCTTTCTTT.

In the case of this clonotype: At one boundary the junction diverges from the germline segment, which might be a read error. As DNA, the CDR3 is TGTGCCAGCAGCTTAGGCGGGGGGGTAGAGACCCAGTACTTC. Protein sequence: CASSLGGGVETQYF. The chain recombines TRBV12-3 or TRBV12-4 with TRBJ2-5; TRBD2 matches at 9 bases. This CDR3 spans 14 amino acids.

This clonotype has at least ten counts. The V call is TRBV6-1, the J call TRBJ2-1; TRBD1 matches 8 bases. The CDR3 extends over 13 amino acids. Per the germline V gene, CDR1 is MNHNS and CDR2 is SASEGT. J was trimmed by 6 bases and V by 7 bases; bases with no gene match: 5. DNA for the CDR3: TGTGCCAGCAATGGACAGGGAGGCAATGAGCAGTTCTTC. Translated, it gives CASNGQGGNEQFF.

This sequence joins TRBV6-1 and TRBJ1-1; 10 positions match TRBD1. The CDR3 spans 15 residues. Losses at the gene ends were 6 bases for V and 4 bases for J; bases not matched to a gene: 8. CDR1 and CDR2 from the germline V gene are MNHNS and SASEGT. The CDR3 nucleotides are TGTGCCAGCAGCCAATTACGGACAGGGGGCACTGAAGCTTTCTTT. This encodes CASSQLRTGGTEAFF.

J is TRBJ2-1 and V is TRBV30, with D unclear. The CDR3 contains 11 residues. With 0 bases removed from V and 6 bases from J, the gap between germline ends came to 3 bases. Germline CDR1 reads GTSNPN; CDR2 reads SVGIG (reference sequence). CDR3 DNA: TGTGCCTGGAGTGTGGTCAATGAGCAGTTCTTC. As protein: CAWSVVNEQFF.

The table lists this clonotype with a few counts. The chain recombines TRBV20-1 with TRBJ2-5, with D unclear. Germline-derived CDR1 and CDR2 are DFQATT and SNEGSKA (reference sequence). The CDR3 consists of 9 residues. V was clipped by 6 bases and J by 7 bases, with 6 bases between them. The CDR3 region has the DNA TGCAGTGCAAGCGCGACCCAGTACTTC. Protein sequence: CSASATQYF.

The chain has TRBV5-1 and TRBJ2-7, with 8 bases fitting TRBD1. The CDR3 runs to 15 residues. V shed 4 bases, J shed 4 bases, and the junction held 10 bases outside the gene matches. CDR1 and CDR2 from the germline V gene are SGHRS and YFSETQ. In DNA form, the CDR3 reads TGCGCCAGCAGCATCAAGGGACAGGATCAGTACGAGCAGTACTTC. This codes for CASSIKGQDQYEQYF.

This clonotype has a handful of counts. The CDR3 spells CASSLGQGSWVSYNEQFF. In DNA, the CDR3 is TGTGCCAGCAGCTTAGGGCAGGGAAGTTGGGTCTCCTACAATGAGCAGTTCTTC. The rearrangement joins TRBV7-2 to TRBJ2-1, with a tentative D call TRBD1 (5 bases). CDR1 SGHTA and CDR2 FQGNSA come from the germline V gene. V lost 1 base and J 0 bases, leaving 16 bases between the germline ends. The CDR3 totals 18 residues.

There are a few counts of this clonotype. The V call is TRBV7-6, the J call TRBJ2-7; maybe TRBD2 (6 bases). CDR1 and CDR2 (germline): SGHVS, FNYEAQ. This CDR3 spans 14 amino acids. Deletions cut 4 bases from V and 5 bases from J, with 15 bases between. CDR3 loop: CASSSSTTGDEQYV. CDR3 DNA: TGTGCCAGCAGCTCCAGCACGACGGGGGACGAGCAGTACGTC.

This clonotype turned up a few times. V gene TRBV20-1 combines with J gene TRBJ1-4; D is unclear. The CDR3 length is 13 residues. Germline V lookup: CDR1 DFQATT, CDR2 SNEGSKA (reference sequence). CDR3 DNA: TGCAGAGGCCATCAGGCAACTAATGAAAAACTGTTTTTT. Amino acid sequence: CRGHQATNEKLFF.

This clonotype was seen once. This chain connects TRBV12-3 or TRBV12-4 to TRBJ1-2; 7 nucleotides line up with TRBD1. The CDR3 spans 14 residues. Trimming cost V 5 bases and J 4 bases; bases outside gene matches: 7. DNA for the CDR3: TGTGCCAGCAGTCCGACAGGGAAGGGCTATGGCTACACCTTC. It encodes CASSPTGKGYGYTF.

The sample holds a few counts of this clonotype. The chain couples TRBV10-1 to TRBJ1-5; 7 bases match TRBD1. The germline CDR1 and CDR2 sequences are WNHNN and SYGVQD (reference sequence). V shed 8 bases and J 1 base; nucleotides not matched to a gene: 8. This CDR3 has 15 amino acids. CDR3: CASRTGKKSNQPQHF. The CDR3 nucleotides are TGCGCCAGCCGGACAGGCAAAAAGAGCAATCAGCCCCAGCATTTT.

The rearrangement joins TRBV29-1 to TRBJ2-1; D is ambiguous. The CDR3 loop spans 14 amino acids. Germline V gives CDR1 SQVTM, CDR2 ANQGSEA. V was cut by 2 bases and J by 3 bases, with 11 bases left in between. The DNA of the CDR3 is TGCAGCGTTGAACTCGTGGGGATCTACAATGAGCAGTTCTTC. Its translation: CSVELVGIYNEQFF.

The rearrangement joins TRBV12-3 or TRBV12-4 to TRBJ2-5; D ambiguous. Trimming stripped 5 bases from V and 3 bases from J, with 13 bases between. The CDR3 extends over 14 amino acids. CDR3 residues: CASSMALVEETQYF. The DNA of the CDR3 is TGTGCCAGCAGTATGGCCCTGGTGGAAGAGACCCAGTACTTC.

The chain has TRBV9 and TRBJ1-2, with D perhaps matching TRBD1 (5 bases). Looked up from germline, CDR1 is SGDLS and CDR2 is YYNGEE. Deletions cut 4 bases from V and 0 bases from J, with 16 bases between. This CDR3 spans 16 amino acids. The CDR3 is CASSMGEGRTNYGYTF. CDR3 sequence (DNA): TGTGCCAGCAGCATGGGGGAGGGCCGGACTAACTATGGCTACACCTTC.

The CDR3 loop is CAISGGPGSNEQYV. The CDR3 coding sequence is TGTGCCATCAGTGGGGGTCCAGGGTCGAACGAGCAGTACGTC. The chain recombines TRBV10-3 with TRBJ2-7; TRBD1 might be the D (5 bases). Germline CDR1 and CDR2: ENHRY and SYGVKD. The CDR3 is 14 amino acids. With 4 bases removed from V and 5 bases from J, the gap between germline ends came to 15 bases.

The chain employs TRBV29-1 and TRBJ2-1, with 9 bases matching TRBD1. After removal of 8 bases from V and 8 bases from J, the junction contained 10 bases not matched to a gene. This CDR3 contains 13 residues. Germline CDR1 reads SQVTM; CDR2 reads ANQGSEA. CDR3 sequence reads: CSSRPGDRDEQFF. As DNA, the CDR3 is TGCAGCTCGCGGCCCGGGGACAGGGATGAGCAGTTCTTC.

CDR3 nucleotide sequence: TGCAGCGTAGAAAGGGACAGGGGGCCCAATGAGCAGTTCTTC. Translation: CSVERDRGPNEQFF. The J gene is TRBJ2-1, the V gene TRBV29-1; the match to TRBD1 covers 12 bases. J gave up 6 bases and V 6 bases, and 6 bases lay outside the gene matches. CDR1 and CDR2 (germline): SQVTM, ANQGSEA. This CDR3 region has 14 residues.

CDR3 nucleotide sequence: TGCGCCAGCAGCCAAGAACCGGGACAGGGTACCTATGGCTACACCTTC. This codes for CASSQEPGQGTYGYTF. The chain carries TRBV4-3 and TRBJ1-2, with TRBD1 matching 9 bases. The germline gives CDR1 LGHNA, CDR2 YSLEER. The CDR3 loop spans 16 amino acids. V lost 0 bases and J lost 4; bases outside the gene matches: 6.

This clonotype was detected a few times. V and J are TRBV5-1 and TRBJ1-2; 8 bases align to TRBD1. The V gene end was trimmed by 0 bases and the J gene end by 3 bases; junction bases not matched to a gene: 4. This CDR3 region has 15 residues. Germline CDR1 SGHRS, CDR2 YFSETQ. The CDR3 nucleotides are TGCGCCAGCAGCTTGGGGACAGGGCCATACTATGGCTACACCTTC. Amino acid sequence: CASSLGTGPYYGYTF.

This clonotype has more than one count but fewer than ten. The rearrangement joins TRBV11-2 to TRBJ2-5; D is possibly TRBD1 or TRBD2 (7 bases each). CDR1 and CDR2 from the germline V gene are SGHAT and FQNNGV. This CDR3 contains 15 residues. V was clipped by 6 bases and J by 5 bases, with 19 bases between them. In nucleotides, the CDR3 is TGTGCCAGCAGTTTCCTGGGAGGGGGCGTGGAGACCCAGTACTTC. This sequence encodes CASSFLGGGVETQYF.

CDR3 in amino acids: CATVGTEDPGANVLTF. CDR3 coding DNA: TGTGCCACCGTAGGGACAGAGGATCCTGGGGCCAACGTCCTGACTTTC. The V and J genes are TRBV21-1 and TRBJ2-6; whether TRBD1, the table's D call, matches the DNA was not checked. TRBV21-1 is a pseudogene. This CDR3 region has 16 residues.

This clonotype was observed at least ten times. The chain has TRBV6-5 and TRBJ2-7, with D tentatively TRBD1 (5 bases). Germline CDR1 and CDR2: MNHEY and SVGAGI. Trimming took off 5 bases at V and 1 base at J, with 12 bases between the two ends. The CDR3 contains 14 residues. In DNA, the CDR3 is TGTGCCAGCAGTCCCTCGACAGTTTCCTACGAGCAGTACGTC. Its translation: CASSPSTVSYEQYV.

The rearrangement links TRBV14 to TRBJ2-5, with 8 bases fitting TRBD1. This CDR3 is 14 amino acids long. The V gene end was trimmed by 5 bases and the J gene end by 1 base; junction bases not matched to a gene: 3. The germline V gene encodes CDR1 SGHDN and CDR2 FVKESK. CDR3 DNA sequence: TGTGCCAGCAGCTACGACAGGGGCCAAGAGACCCAGTACTTC. It yields the protein CASSYDRGQETQYF.

This clonotype was seen only a few times. The chain is built from TRBV7-8 and TRBJ1-5; D is unresolved. CDR3 length equals 15 residues. The germline V and J ends were trimmed by 4 bases and 0 bases, with 10 bases remaining between them. Per germline, CDR1 SGHVS and CDR2 FQNEAQ. The CDR3 nucleotides are TGTGCCAGCAGCTCTAACCGGTTTAGCAATCAGCCCCAGCATTTT. Its protein is CASSSNRFSNQPQHF.

This clonotype was seen only once. This rearrangement joins TRBV4-2 to TRBJ2-5, with TRBD1 matching over 8 bases. The CDR3 extends over 14 amino acids. V gave up 5 bases and J gave up 4 bases; unmatched junction bases: 6. Per the germline V gene, CDR1 is LGHNA and CDR2 is YNFKEQ. The CDR3 is CASSTRGRGETQYF. The CDR3 DNA is TGTGCCAGCAGCACCAGGGGGCGCGGAGAGACCCAGTACTTC.

Many counts were recorded for this clonotype. The chain employs TRBV30 and TRBJ1-5; D remains ambiguous. Germline V gene lookup returns CDR1 GTSNPN and CDR2 SVGIG (reference sequence). The CDR3 totals 14 residues. The ends were cut back, 2 bases at V and 4 bases at J, with 12 bases in the middle. The DNA of the CDR3 is TGTGCCTGGAGTACGCTAACGGGAAATCAGCCCCAGCATTTT. Translation gives CAWSTLTGNQPQHF.

This clonotype has more than one count but fewer than ten. This rearrangement joins TRBV20-1 to TRBJ2-7; D possibly corresponds to TRBD1 (5 bases). This CDR3 region has 15 residues. The germline V gene encodes CDR1 DFQATT and CDR2 SNEGSKA (reference sequence). V lost 6 bases, J lost 0 bases, and 18 bases lay in between. CDR3 sequence reads: CSAAPVRGASYEQYV. The CDR3 nucleotides are TGCAGTGCGGCCCCGGTTAGGGGCGCCTCCTACGAGCAGTACGTC.

This clonotype was seen a handful of times. The DNA of the CDR3 is TGTGCCAGCAGCCTTAGAGGGGGCGGGGAGCTGTTTTTT. It encodes CASSLRGGGELFF. This chain joins TRBV5-4 and TRBJ2-2; D perhaps matches TRBD1 (6 bases). CDR3 length equals 13 residues. Germline V gives CDR1 SGHNT, CDR2 YYREEE (reference sequence). V was shortened by 4 bases and J by 7 bases, with 11 bases between the two germline ends.

This clonotype was detected only a few times. V and J are TRBV20-1 and TRBJ2-7, with 13 bases matching TRBD2. From germline, CDR1 is DFQATT and CDR2 SNEGSKA (reference sequence). The V segment lost 5 bases and the J segment 6 bases; nucleotides outside the gene matches: 7. The CDR3 contains 14 residues. The CDR3: CSAPTSGGPPEQYF. CDR3 nucleotides: TGCAGTGCTCCGACTAGCGGGGGGCCGCCCGAGCAGTACTTC.